This record covers a single T cell receptor (beta chain). No antigen is known for it. The input lacks base qualities; no much larger clone sits a single base away. The sample originates from a study of control samples from healthy donors and cancer patients (dated by TCRdb to the early 2020s). The germline V gene (reference sequence) gives CDR1 as DFQATT and CDR2 as SNEGSKA. From its cysteine to its phenylalanine, the CDR3 spans 12 amino acids. The read is trimmed to its CDR3 DNA, 36 bases read in frame from base 1. Deletion took 3 bases off V and 9 bases off J, with a span of 9 bases between the germline ends. The library was built by means of the immunoSEQ multiplex PCR assay. TCRdb took this table from immuneACCESS and kept in-frame rearrangements with V and J called. Such tables lack part of the clones; where checked against another copy, unresolved V genes explain under half of the gap, and the rest is unexplained. The sample table records about 110,000 clones; about four fifths of these occur just once. The ten top clones hold roughly an eighth of the sample.

The sample comprised blood. This receptor was taken from a woman aged 45-65 years in good health. This receptor chain uses TRBV20-1 and TRBJ1-6; the best D guess is TRBD1, with 5 bases matching. The CDR3 reads CSASQGTSPLHF. In nucleotide form, the sequence is TGCAGTGCTAGTCAGGGTACTTCACCCCTCCACTTT.